This TCR beta chain originates from a study of CD8 T cells in Susac syndrome. Points from the study as a whole: The study conceded that relatively few individuals underwent its TCR sequencing and HLA analysis.

The RNA, 0.5 to 1 ug, was put through reverse transcription using random hexamers. Amplification of TCR beta CDR3 used immunoSEQ multiplex PCR across 54 Vbeta and 13 Jbeta. TCRdb passed the immunoSEQ multiplex PCR reads through MiXCR, listing each CDR3 protein once. The sample records approximately 70,000 distinct CDR3 sequences, around 96% being singletons. Concerning this clonotype: Its antigen is undetermined.

Sequencing of TCR beta covered CD8+ and CD4+ T cells obtained from blood. TEMRA cells were FACS-enriched, and CD8+ and CD4+ T cells were isolated negatively. The sample consisted of CD4+ T cells from PBMCs. This sequence was found in a human donor with multiple sclerosis.

The CDR3 reads CASSESGGTNQPQHF. The CDR3 nucleotides are TGTGCCAGCAGTGAATCAGGGGGCACCAATCAGCCCCAGCATTTT. The chain carries TRBV25-1 and TRBJ1-5, with 8 bases that match TRBD1. J lost 3 bases, V lost 1 base, and 2 bases had no gene match. Germline V gene sequence: CDR1 MGHDK, CDR2 SYGVNS. CDR3 length equals 15 residues.